This T cell receptor beta chain comes out of a study of blood T cell repertoires in COVID-19. Study background: The cDNA or gDNA used as material had been derived from T cells, B-cell-depleted T cells, or PBMCs.

Clones were sequenced by immunoSEQ multiplex PCR, and TCRdb holds only the in-frame ones, with some missing. The sample shows about 120,000 clones, 65% to 90% of them seen only once. Trimming took 5 bases from V and 5 from J; bases not matched to a gene: 7. The CDR3 loop spans 14 amino acids. Germline V gives CDR1 MNHNY, CDR2 SVGAGI (reference sequence). This clonotype was sampled from a man at least 80 years old with active or convalescent COVID-19. The specimen was peripheral blood. The V call is TRBV6-6, the J call TRBJ1-1; TRBD1 matches 8 bases. CDR3 sequence: CASSSQGAWTEAFF. The CDR3 nucleotides read TGTGCCAGCAGTAGCCAGGGGGCCTGGACTGAAGCTTTCTTT.